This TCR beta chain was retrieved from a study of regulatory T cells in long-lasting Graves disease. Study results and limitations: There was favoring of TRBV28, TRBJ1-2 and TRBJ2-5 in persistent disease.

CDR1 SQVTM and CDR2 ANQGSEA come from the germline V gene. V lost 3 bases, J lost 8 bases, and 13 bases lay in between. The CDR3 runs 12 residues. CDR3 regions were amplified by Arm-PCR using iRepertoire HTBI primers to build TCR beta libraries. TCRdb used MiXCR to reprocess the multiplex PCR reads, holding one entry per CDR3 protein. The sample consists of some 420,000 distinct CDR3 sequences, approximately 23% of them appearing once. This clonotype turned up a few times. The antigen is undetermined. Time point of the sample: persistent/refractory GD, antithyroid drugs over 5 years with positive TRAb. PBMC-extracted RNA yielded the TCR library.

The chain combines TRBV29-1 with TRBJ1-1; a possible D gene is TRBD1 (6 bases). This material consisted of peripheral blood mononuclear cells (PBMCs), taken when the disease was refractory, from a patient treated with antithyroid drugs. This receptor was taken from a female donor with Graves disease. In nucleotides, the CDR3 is TGCAGCGTTGAGAAATACACAGGGGAAGCTTTCTTT. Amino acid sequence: CSVEKYTGEAFF.